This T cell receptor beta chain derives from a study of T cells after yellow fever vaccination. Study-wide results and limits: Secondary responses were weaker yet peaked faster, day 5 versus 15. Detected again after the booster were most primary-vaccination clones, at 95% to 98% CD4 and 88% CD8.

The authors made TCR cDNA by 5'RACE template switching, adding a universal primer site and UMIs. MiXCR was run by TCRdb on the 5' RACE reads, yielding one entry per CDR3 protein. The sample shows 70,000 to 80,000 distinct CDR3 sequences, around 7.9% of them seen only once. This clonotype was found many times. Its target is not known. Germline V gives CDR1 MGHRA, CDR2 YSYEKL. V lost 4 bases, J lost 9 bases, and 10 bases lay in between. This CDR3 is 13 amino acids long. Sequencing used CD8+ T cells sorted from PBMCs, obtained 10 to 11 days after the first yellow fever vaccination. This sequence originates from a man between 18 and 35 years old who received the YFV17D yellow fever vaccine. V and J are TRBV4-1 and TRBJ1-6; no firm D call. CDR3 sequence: CASSPGISSPLHF. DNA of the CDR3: TGCGCCAGCAGCCCTGGGATCTCTTCACCCCTCCACTTT.